The 19 T cell receptor beta chains below come from one sample, sequenced in a study of blood T cell repertoires in COVID-19. The protocol was immunoSEQ multiplex PCR, while the TCRdb copy is restricted to in-frame clones and leaves out a portion. The repertoire holds 190,000 or so clones, 80% to 90% seen once, with approximately 0.88% in the top ten. The sample was peripheral blood. The receptor source for this set is a woman under 30 who had recovered from COVID-19.

In DNA, the CDR3 is TGTGCCAGCAGCTTAGCCGGGACACAAGAGACCCAGTACTTC. It yields the protein CASSLAGTQETQYF. The rearrangement uses TRBV9 and TRBJ2-5; weak D call: TRBD1 (6 bases). V was clipped by 4 bases and J by 2 bases, with 12 bases between them. This CDR3 has 14 residues. CDR1 and CDR2 (germline): SGDLS, YYNGEE.

The chain combines TRBV7-2 with TRBJ1-1; D uncertain. The V gene lost 0 bases and the J gene lost 11 bases, with 10 bases spanning the gap. CDR1 SGHTA and CDR2 FQGNSA come from the germline V gene. The CDR3 covers 12 residues. DNA of the CDR3: TGTGCCAGCAGCTTAGCGGCCCGTTGGGCTTTCTTT. As protein: CASSLAARWAFF. Drawing the rest from reference TRBV7-2 and TRBJ1-1, the complete variable domain is GAGVSQSPSNKVTEKGKDVELRCDPISGHTALYWYRQSLGQGLEFLIYFQGNSAPDKSGLPSDRFSAERTGGSVSTLTIQRTQQEDSAVYLCASSLAARWAFFGQGTRLTVV.

The rearrangement joins TRBV6-1 to TRBJ2-5; 11 positions match TRBD2. The CDR3 spans 16 residues. Germline-derived CDR1 and CDR2 are MNHNS and SASEGT. V gave up 4 bases and J gave up 2 bases; unmatched junction bases: 6. CDR3 in DNA: TGTGCCAGCAGTGGGGGACTAGCGGACTCACAAGAGACCCAGTACTTC. Its translation is CASSGGLADSQETQYF.

This clone was counted between two and nine times. The chain combines TRBV5-4 with TRBJ1-2; 10 bases map to TRBD1. The germline V gene encodes CDR1 SGHNT and CDR2 YYREEE (reference sequence). V was pared by 4 bases and J by 5 bases, with 5 bases of the junction left unmatched. The CDR3 extends over 14 amino acids. The CDR3, as DNA: TGTGCCAGCAGCGTACCGGGACAGGGGTATGGCTACACCTTC. It is translated as CASSVPGQGYGYTF.

V is TRBV5-6 and J is TRBJ2-5; unclear D gene. V lost 4 bases and J 5 bases, leaving 9 bases between the germline ends. The CDR3 extends over 12 amino acids. In germline, CDR1 is SGHDT, CDR2 YYEEEE. CDR3 DNA sequence: TGTGCCAGCAGCACTACGGAGGAGACCCAGTACTTC. Translating it yields CASSTTEETQYF.

The chain links TRBV19 to TRBJ1-2; possible D gene TRBD1, 5 bases. The CDR3 has 13 amino acids. Germline lookup yields CDR1 LNHDA and CDR2 SQIVND (reference sequence). V was shortened by 0 bases and J by 3 bases, with 5 bases between the two germline ends. In nucleotides, the CDR3 is TGTGCCAGTAGTATAGAGGGGCACTATGGCTACACCTTC. Translated, it gives CASSIEGHYGYTF.

The chain joins TRBV27 to TRBJ1-1; D may be TRBD1 (6 bases). V lost 0 bases, J lost 6 bases, and 14 bases lay in between. The CDR3 is 15 residues long. Germline loops: CDR1 MNHEY, CDR2 SMNVEV (reference sequence). The CDR3 here is CASSLSFATGPEAFF. The CDR3 coding sequence is TGTGCCAGCAGTTTATCCTTTGCGACAGGCCCTGAAGCTTTCTTT.

The sample holds one count of this clone. The same CDR3 also results from other DNA sequences found in this sample. V usage is TRBV7-8 and J usage is TRBJ2-3, with 7 bases fitting TRBD2. The CDR3 runs to 15 residues. In germline, CDR1 is SGHVS, CDR2 FQNEAQ. V was clipped by 0 bases and J by 0 bases; unmatched bases: 0. The chain's CDR3 is CASSLAGGSTDTQYF. The CDR3 DNA sequence: TGTGCCAGCAGCTTAGCGGGAGGGAGCACAGATACGCAGTATTTT. Looking up the rest from reference TRBV7-8 and TRBJ2-3 gives the full variable domain: GAGVSQSPRYKVAKRGQDVALRCDPISGHVSLFWYQQALGQGPEFLTYFQNEAQLDKSGLPSDRFFAERPEGSVSTLKIQRTQQEDSAVYLCASSLAGGSTDTQYFGPGTRLTVL.

The CDR3 sequence: CASSTFHREQETQYF. The CDR3 DNA sequence: TGTGCCAGCAGCACCTTCCACAGGGAACAAGAGACCCAGTACTTC. The chain combines TRBV5-4 with TRBJ2-5; D is possibly TRBD1 (6 bases). Germline loops: CDR1 SGHNT, CDR2 YYREEE (reference sequence). V gave up 4 bases and J gave up 2 bases, with 15 bases separating them. The CDR3 spans 15 residues.

The genes are TRBV5-4 and TRBJ1-1, with a possible D match to TRBD1 (6 bases). Germline V gives CDR1 SGHNT, CDR2 YYREEE (reference sequence). This CDR3 spans 16 amino acids. The V end lost 6 bases, the J end lost 3 bases, and 21 bases lay between the germline ends. The CDR3 bases are TGTGCCAGCAACATAAGGGGGGGTGGATTGGACACTGAAGCTTTCTTT. Protein product: CASNIRGGGLDTEAFF.

This clone was recorded only once. The chain couples TRBV7-6 to TRBJ2-7; 7 nucleotides agree with TRBD2. The V and J ends lost 5 bases and 0 bases, in that order; junction bases with no gene match: 10. The CDR3 length is 16 residues. Germline CDR1 is SGHVS and CDR2 is FNYEAQ. The CDR3 loop is CASSVHSGPNSYEQYF. The CDR3 nucleotides are TGTGCCAGCAGCGTACATAGCGGGCCAAACTCCTACGAGCAGTACTTC. Based on the CDR3 plus reference TRBV7-6 and TRBJ2-7, the full variable domain is GAGVSQSPRYKVTKRGQDVALRCDPISGHVSLYWYRQALGQGPEFLTYFNYEAQQDKSGLPNDRFSAERPEGSISTLTIQRTEQRDSAMYRCASSVHSGPNSYEQYFGPGTRLTVT.

The genes are TRBV4-1 and TRBJ1-4, with D unresolved. Germline CDR1 and CDR2: MGHRA and YSYEKL. The CDR3 contains 17 residues. With 1 base removed from V and 3 bases from J, the gap between germline ends came to 15 bases. CDR3 protein: CASSQGLGRVSNEKLFF. As DNA, the CDR3 is TGCGCCAGCAGCCAAGGTCTTGGGAGGGTCTCTAATGAAAAACTGTTTTTT.

This clone came up once. The V and J genes are TRBV19 and TRBJ1-1; 9 bases match TRBD1. Germline lookup yields CDR1 LNHDA and CDR2 SQIVND (reference sequence). J gave up 4 bases and V 5 bases, and 5 bases lay outside the gene matches. The CDR3 extends over 14 amino acids. CDR3 protein: CASSPDRGSTEAFF. CDR3 in DNA: TGTGCCAGTAGTCCGGACAGGGGAAGCACTGAAGCTTTCTTT.

This chain links TRBV7-8 with TRBJ2-7; 7 positions match TRBD1. The junction had 9 bases not matched to a gene; V was cut back by 5 bases and J by 2 bases. The CDR3 is 15 amino acids. Germline V gene lookup returns CDR1 SGHVS and CDR2 FQNEAQ. The CDR3 loop is CASSDTRDRAYEQYV. The CDR3 region has the DNA TGTGCCAGCAGCGACACCCGGGACAGAGCCTACGAGCAGTACGTC.

V and J are TRBV9 and TRBJ2-5, with a weak D call TRBD2 (6 bases). CDR3 length: 14 amino acids. Trimming stripped 0 bases from V and 5 bases from J, with 11 bases between. Germline-derived CDR1 and CDR2 are SGDLS and YYNGEE. As DNA, the CDR3 is TGTGCCAGCAGCGTAGATGTGGGGAGGGAGACCCAGTACTTC. Translation gives CASSVDVGRETQYF.

The J gene is TRBJ2-5, the V gene TRBV2; TRBD2 matches at 7 bases. The length of the CDR3 is 15 residues. The germline V gene encodes CDR1 SNHLY and CDR2 FYNNEI. V shed 7 bases and J 5 bases; nucleotides not matched to a gene: 13. CDR3 protein: CASKMELAGGETQYF. As DNA, the CDR3 is TGTGCCAGCAAAATGGAACTAGCCGGGGGGGAGACCCAGTACTTC.

This clone was found a few times. The rearrangement uses TRBV19 and TRBJ2-2, with TRBD2 as a possible D gene (5 bases). V lost 4 bases and J 5 bases, leaving 14 bases between the germline ends. In germline, CDR1 is LNHDA, CDR2 SQIVND (reference sequence). The CDR3 totals 15 residues. In nucleotides, the CDR3 is TGTGCCAGTAGTACCTCAGGAGGATATACCGGGGAGCTGTTTTTT. Translated, it gives CASSTSGGYTGELFF.

This clone was detected only once. The V gene is TRBV7-9, the J gene TRBJ2-5; TRBD1 is a possible D gene (5 bases). Germline-derived CDR1 and CDR2 are SEHNR and FQNEAQ (reference sequence). This CDR3 has 13 residues. V shed 9 bases and J shed 2 bases, with 13 bases lying between them. The CDR3 loop is CASIRAGQETQYF. The CDR3 DNA is TGTGCCAGTATTAGAGCAGGGCAAGAGACCCAGTACTTC.

As to this clone: Other DNA sequences of this sample code for an identical CDR3. The chain carries TRBV6-1 and TRBJ1-2; 9 nucleotides match TRBD1. With V trimmed by 3 bases and J by 2 bases, 4 bases remained unmatched. Germline-derived CDR1 and CDR2 are MNHNS and SASEGT. CDR3 size: 15 residues. CDR3 DNA: TGTGCCAGCAGTGAGGGGACAGGGCCAAACTATGGCTACACCTTC. As protein: CASSEGTGPNYGYTF.